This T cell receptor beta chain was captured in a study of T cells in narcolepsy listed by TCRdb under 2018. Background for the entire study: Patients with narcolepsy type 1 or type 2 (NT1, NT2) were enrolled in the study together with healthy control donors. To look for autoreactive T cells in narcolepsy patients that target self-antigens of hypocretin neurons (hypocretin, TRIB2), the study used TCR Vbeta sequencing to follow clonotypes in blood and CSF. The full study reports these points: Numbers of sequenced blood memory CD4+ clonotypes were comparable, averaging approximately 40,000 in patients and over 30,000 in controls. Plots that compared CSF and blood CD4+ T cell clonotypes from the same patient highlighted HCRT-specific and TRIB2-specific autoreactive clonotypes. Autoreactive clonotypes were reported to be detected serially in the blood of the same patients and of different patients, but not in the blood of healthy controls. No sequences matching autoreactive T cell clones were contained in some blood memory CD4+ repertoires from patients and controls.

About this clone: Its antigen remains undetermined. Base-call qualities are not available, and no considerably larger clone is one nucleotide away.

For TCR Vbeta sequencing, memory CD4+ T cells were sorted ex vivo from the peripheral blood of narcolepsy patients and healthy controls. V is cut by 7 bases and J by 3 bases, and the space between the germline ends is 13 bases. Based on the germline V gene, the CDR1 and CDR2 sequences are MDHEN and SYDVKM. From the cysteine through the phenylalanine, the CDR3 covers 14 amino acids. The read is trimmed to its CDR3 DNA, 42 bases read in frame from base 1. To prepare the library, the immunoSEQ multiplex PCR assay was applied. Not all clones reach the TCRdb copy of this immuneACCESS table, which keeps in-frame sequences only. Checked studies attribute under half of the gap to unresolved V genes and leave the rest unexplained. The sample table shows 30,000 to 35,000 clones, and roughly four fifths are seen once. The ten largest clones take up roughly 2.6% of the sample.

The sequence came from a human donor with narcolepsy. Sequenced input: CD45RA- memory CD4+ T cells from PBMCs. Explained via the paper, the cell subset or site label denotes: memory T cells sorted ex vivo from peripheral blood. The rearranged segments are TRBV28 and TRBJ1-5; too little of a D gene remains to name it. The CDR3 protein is CASTPRPNNQPQHF. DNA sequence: TGTGCCAGCACCCCCCGACCGAACAATCAGCCCCAGCATTTT.